The entry that follows covers one TCR beta chain sequence. The data were taken from a study of Graves' ophthalmopathy and Graves' hyperthyroidism. Amplification from RNA transcripts yielded the TCR beta CDR3 regions. An initial RT-PCR round employing HTBI primers preceded a second-round multiplex PCR. TCRdb re-derived calls from the multiplex PCR reads in MiXCR, one entry per CDR3 protein. The sample carries 300,000 or so distinct CDR3 sequences, under 20% recorded once. The CDR3 totals 16 residues. Trimming stripped 3 bases from V and 1 base from J, with 15 bases between. Germline V gene sequence: CDR1 SGHAT, CDR2 FQNNGV.

Sequencing input: peripheral blood. The chain joins TRBV11-2 to TRBJ1-1; TRBD1 is a possible D gene (5 bases). This TCR came from an adult man with Graves' ophthalmopathy. The CDR3 spells CASSLKGEYGNTEAFF. DNA of the CDR3: TGTGCCAGCAGCTTGAAAGGGGAGTATGGGAACACTGAAGCTTTCTTT. Full variable domain (outside the CDR3, taken from reference TRBV11-2 and TRBJ1-1): EAGVAQSPRYKIIEKRQSVAFWCNPISGHATLYWYQQILGQGPKLLIQFQNNGVVDDSQLPKDRFSAERLKGVDSTLKIQPAKLEDSAVYLCASSLKGEYGNTEAFFGQGTRLTVV.